Listed below are T cell receptor beta chains from one sample, sequenced in a study of OX40 agonist ivuxolimab in advanced cancers. The assay was immunoSEQ multiplex PCR, and TCRdb's table has in-frame clones only and misses some. The sample consists of some 64,000 clones, 87% of them appearing once. The source was CD4+ or CD8+ T cells sorted from blood, collected in a trial of the OX40 agonist ivuxolimab. Receptors were obtained from an adult with an advanced solid tumor such as melanoma, head and neck, liver or kidney cancer. The CDR3 runs from the conserved cysteine through the conserved F or W. A D gene is named only where the DNA matches it firmly. Not every row has a clone size; where given, it reads once, few, many or a size class.

v_call: TRBV9; j_call: TRBJ2-5; d_call: TRBD2; clone_size: NA; cdr3_length: 18; cdr3_aa: CASSVAGSGGPSQETQYF; cdr3_nt: TGTGCCAGCAGCGTAGCGGGTAGCGGGGGACCCAGTCAAGAGACCCAGTACTTC
v_call: TRBV14; j_call: TRBJ2-1; d_call: NA; clone_size: few; cdr3_length: 18; cdr3_aa: CASSQDGVLRVDYNEQFF; cdr3_nt: TGTGCCAGCAGCCAGGACGGGGTTTTGAGGGTCGACTACAATGAGCAGTTCTTC
v_call: TRBV7-2; j_call: TRBJ1-6; d_call: TRBD1; clone_size: NA; cdr3_length: 17; cdr3_aa: CASSLGQGSSYNSPLHF; cdr3_nt: TGTGCCAGCAGCCTCGGACAGGGGAGCTCCTATAATTCACCCCTCCACTTT
v_call: TRBV19; j_call: TRBJ1-2; d_call: NA; clone_size: NA; cdr3_length: 13; cdr3_aa: CACCSKYSHGYTF; cdr3_nt: TGTGCCTGCTGCTCGAAGTACTCGCATGGCTACACCTTC
v_call: TRBV13; j_call: TRBJ2-5; d_call: NA; clone_size: NA; cdr3_length: 14; cdr3_aa: CASRERNNQETQYF; cdr3_nt: TGTGCCAGCAGAGAGAGGAATAATCAAGAGACCCAGTACTTC
v_call: TRBV11-3; j_call: TRBJ2-7; d_call: NA; clone_size: few; cdr3_length: 13; cdr3_aa: CASSLGLNYEQYF; cdr3_nt: TGTGCCAGCAGCTTAGGGTTGAACTACGAGCAGTACTTC
v_call: TRBV2; j_call: TRBJ2-1; d_call: NA; clone_size: NA; cdr3_length: 13; cdr3_aa: CASSTTEYNEQFF; cdr3_nt: TGTGCCAGCAGTACGACAGAATACAATGAGCAGTTCTTC
v_call: TRBV6-1; j_call: TRBJ1-1; d_call: TRBD1; clone_size: NA; cdr3_length: 15; cdr3_aa: CASSEGTGGWAEAFF; cdr3_nt: TGTGCCAGCAGTGAAGGGACAGGGGGCTGGGCTGAAGCTTTCTTT
v_call: TRBV5-1; j_call: TRBJ2-3; d_call: NA; clone_size: NA; cdr3_length: 15; cdr3_aa: CASSLGGARTDTQYF; cdr3_nt: TGCGCCAGCAGCTTGGGGGGAGCACGGACAGATACGCAGTATTTT
v_call: TRBV5-4; j_call: TRBJ2-1; d_call: TRBD2; clone_size: NA; cdr3_length: 13; cdr3_aa: CASSAFGTRIQFF; cdr3_nt: TGTGCCAGCAGCGCTTTCGGGACTAGAATTCAGTTCTTC
v_call: TRBV18; j_call: TRBJ1-2; d_call: NA; clone_size: NA; cdr3_length: 13; cdr3_aa: CASSPVGAEGYTF; cdr3_nt: TGTGCCAGCTCACCAGTGGGGGCGGAAGGCTACACCTTC
v_call: TRBV18; j_call: TRBJ1-5; d_call: TRBD1; clone_size: NA; cdr3_length: 13; cdr3_aa: CASSPDRDQPQHF; cdr3_nt: TGTGCCAGCTCACCGGACAGGGACCAGCCCCAGCATTTT
v_call: TRBV11-3; j_call: TRBJ2-5; d_call: TRBD2; clone_size: NA; cdr3_length: 13; cdr3_aa: CASSLVAGETQYF; cdr3_nt: TGTGCCAGCAGCTTAGTAGCGGGCGAGACCCAGTACTTC
v_call: TRBV29-1; j_call: TRBJ1-3; d_call: NA; clone_size: NA; cdr3_length: 13; cdr3_aa: CSVRASAGNTIYF; cdr3_nt: TGCAGCGTTCGGGCTTCGGCTGGAAACACCATATATTTT
v_call: TRBV19; j_call: TRBJ2-7; d_call: NA; clone_size: NA; cdr3_length: 14; cdr3_aa: CASRPGTRVYEQYF; cdr3_nt: TGTGCCAGTAGGCCCGGGACACGAGTCTACGAGCAGTACTTC
v_call: TRBV27; j_call: TRBJ1-1; d_call: NA; clone_size: NA; cdr3_length: 15; cdr3_aa: CASSPPGGGNTEAFF; cdr3_nt: TGTGCCAGCAGTCCCCCTGGGGGAGGGAACACTGAAGCTTTCTTT
v_call: TRBV7-9; j_call: TRBJ2-1; d_call: NA; clone_size: NA; cdr3_length: 17; cdr3_aa: CASSLGESSVPYNEQFF; cdr3_nt: TGTGCCAGCAGCTTAGGGGAGTCTTCAGTACCCTACAATGAGCAGTTCTTC
v_call: TRBV11-3; j_call: TRBJ2-5; d_call: TRBD1; clone_size: NA; cdr3_length: 15; cdr3_aa: CASSFTDRAEETQYF; cdr3_nt: TGTGCCAGCAGCTTCACGGACAGGGCGGAAGAGACCCAGTACTTC
v_call: TRBV7-9; j_call: TRBJ1-4; d_call: NA; clone_size: NA; cdr3_length: 14; cdr3_aa: CASSPGTGNEKLFF; cdr3_nt: TGTGCCAGCAGCCCCGGGACGGGGAATGAAAAACTGTTTTTT
v_call: TRBV11-2; j_call: TRBJ1-2; d_call: NA; clone_size: NA; cdr3_length: 11; cdr3_aa: CASSFLGGYTF; cdr3_nt: TGTGCCAGCAGCTTCCTCGGGGGCTACACCTTC
v_call: TRBV2; j_call: TRBJ2-6; d_call: NA; clone_size: NA; cdr3_length: 15; cdr3_aa: CASTGRGSGANVLTF; cdr3_nt: TGTGCCAGCACGGGCAGGGGATCTGGGGCCAACGTCCTGACTTTC
v_call: TRBV10-1; j_call: TRBJ1-1; d_call: TRBD1; clone_size: once; cdr3_length: 14; cdr3_aa: CASRGQGMNTEAFF; cdr3_nt: TGCGCCAGCCGCGGACAGGGAATGAACACTGAAGCTTTCTTT
v_call: TRBV5-6; j_call: TRBJ2-7; d_call: NA; clone_size: NA; cdr3_length: 13; cdr3_aa: CASRYRDSYEQYF; cdr3_nt: TGTGCCAGCAGGTACAGGGATTCCTACGAGCAGTACTTC
v_call: TRBV2; j_call: TRBJ2-1; d_call: TRBD1; clone_size: NA; cdr3_length: 15; cdr3_aa: CASRGTEISYNEQFF; cdr3_nt: TGTGCCAGCAGGGGGACAGAAATTTCCTACAATGAGCAGTTCTTC
v_call: TRBV21-1; j_call: TRBJ1-2; d_call: NA; clone_size: NA; cdr3_length: 15; cdr3_aa: CASSKVRTGNYGYTF; cdr3_nt: TGTGCCAGCAGCAAAGTTCGTACGGGGAACTATGGCTACACCTTC
v_call: TRBV19; j_call: TRBJ2-4; d_call: NA; clone_size: NA; cdr3_length: 14; cdr3_aa: CASSNRGGIDIQYF; cdr3_nt: TGTGCCAGTAGCAACAGGGGCGGGATAGACATTCAGTACTTC
v_call: TRBV5-1; j_call: TRBJ1-1; d_call: NA; clone_size: NA; cdr3_length: 15; cdr3_aa: CASSLGAGPATEAFF; cdr3_nt: TGCGCCAGCAGCTTGGGGGCAGGCCCTGCCACTGAAGCTTTCTTT
v_call: TRBV6-1; j_call: TRBJ1-6; d_call: NA; clone_size: NA; cdr3_length: 13; cdr3_aa: CASRGGSNSPLHF; cdr3_nt: TGTGCCAGCAGGGGCGGGAGTAATTCACCCCTCCACTTT
v_call: TRBV19; j_call: TRBJ2-3; d_call: TRBD1; clone_size: NA; cdr3_length: 15; cdr3_aa: CASSPRTGTGDTQYF; cdr3_nt: TGTGCCAGTAGTCCAAGGACAGGGACTGGAGATACGCAGTATTTT
v_call: TRBV7-8; j_call: TRBJ1-1; d_call: NA; clone_size: NA; cdr3_length: 16; cdr3_aa: CASTTRMGGAISEAFF; cdr3_nt: TGTGCCAGCACCACTCGAATGGGGGGGGCGATTTCTGAAGCTTTCTTT
v_call: TRBV4-1; j_call: TRBJ1-6; d_call: NA; clone_size: NA; cdr3_length: 15; cdr3_aa: CASSQLGGSFSPLHF; cdr3_nt: TGCGCCAGCAGCCAACTAGGGGGTAGTTTTTCACCCCTCCACTTT
v_call: TRBV6-5; j_call: TRBJ2-5; d_call: TRBD2; clone_size: NA; cdr3_length: 13; cdr3_aa: CASSRTSRETQYF; cdr3_nt: TGTGCCAGCAGTAGGACTAGCAGAGAGACCCAGTACTTC
v_call: TRBV6-1; j_call: TRBJ2-7; d_call: NA; clone_size: NA; cdr3_length: 16; cdr3_aa: CASSEAIQGRRYEQYF; cdr3_nt: TGTGCCAGCAGTGAAGCGATTCAAGGTCGCCGCTACGAGCAGTACTTC
v_call: TRBV5-4; j_call: TRBJ1-2; d_call: TRBD1; clone_size: NA; cdr3_length: 14; cdr3_aa: CASSIWDRVVGYTF; cdr3_nt: TGTGCCAGCAGCATTTGGGACAGGGTAGTTGGCTACACCTTC
v_call: TRBV6-4; j_call: TRBJ2-3; d_call: NA; clone_size: NA; cdr3_length: 15; cdr3_aa: CASSAAGAGTDTQYF; cdr3_nt: TGTGCCAGCAGTGCGGCTGGCGCGGGCACAGATACGCAGTATTTT
v_call: TRBV9; j_call: TRBJ2-2; d_call: NA; clone_size: NA; cdr3_length: 15; cdr3_aa: CASSVGLGDTGELFF; cdr3_nt: TGTGCCAGCAGCGTGGGGCTAGGGGACACCGGGGAGCTGTTTTTT
v_call: TRBV9; j_call: TRBJ1-5; d_call: NA; clone_size: NA; cdr3_length: 14; cdr3_aa: CASSVEGSNQPQHF; cdr3_nt: TGTGCCAGCAGCGTAGAGGGTAGCAATCAGCCCCAGCATTTT
v_call: TRBV10-1; j_call: TRBJ2-5; d_call: NA; clone_size: NA; cdr3_length: 14; cdr3_aa: CASSDGSAQETQYF; cdr3_nt: TGCGCCAGCAGTGATGGGTCCGCACAAGAGACCCAGTACTTC
v_call: TRBV5-1; j_call: TRBJ2-7; d_call: TRBD2; clone_size: NA; cdr3_length: 17; cdr3_aa: CASSSGLAGGTDYEQYF; cdr3_nt: TGCGCCAGCAGCTCTGGACTAGCGGGGGGGACGGACTACGAGCAGTACTTC
v_call: TRBV16; j_call: TRBJ1-2; d_call: NA; clone_size: once; cdr3_length: 16; cdr3_aa: CASSQSPKTANHGYTF; cdr3_nt: TGTGCCAGCAGCCAATCCCCCAAGACAGCTAATCATGGCTACACCTTC
v_call: TRBV5-4; j_call: TRBJ1-2; d_call: TRBD1; clone_size: NA; cdr3_length: 15; cdr3_aa: CASSPRDRGSGGYTF; cdr3_nt: TGTGCCAGCAGCCCCAGAGACAGGGGGTCAGGGGGCTACACCTTC